Listed here is a single T cell receptor beta chain. Its specificity is not known. This sample was taken from a study of cytomegalovirus exposure and HLA in healthy donors. The CDR3 extends over 12 amino acids. V dropped 5 bases and J dropped 4 bases, with 8 bases sitting between them. Germline CDR1 reads SNHLY; CDR2 reads FYNNEI. The repertoire was sequenced with immunoSEQ multiplex PCR; TCRdb's copy has only in-frame clones and lacks some. The sample yields some 200,000 clones, 75% to 85% seen once. General study results and limits: The study flagged around 160 TCR beta chains as cytomegalovirus-associated. A few CMV-associated chains were confirmed in vitro to be specific for CMV antigens.

The V and J genes are TRBV2 and TRBJ2-5, with D hard to call. The sequence came from a woman under 40 in good health and CMV-seropositive. The sample was PBMCs. CDR3 sequence reads: CASSFNRETQYF. Written as DNA, the CDR3 is TGTGCCAGCAGTTTTAATCGAGAGACCCAGTACTTC.